This TCR beta chain was obtained from a study of T cell changes during pregnancy in multiple sclerosis. Germline loops: CDR1 PRHDT, CDR2 FYEKMQ (reference sequence). This CDR3 is 16 amino acids long. The V and J ends lost 4 bases and 2 bases respectively, with 16 bases between them. Repertoires were generated with immunoSEQ multiplex PCR, while TCRdb's copy carries only in-frame clones and drops some. The data show about 43,000 clones, with approximately 90% seen just once and around 1.5% held by the top ten. This TCR derives from a female donor with multiple sclerosis, enrolled in a pregnancy study. The specimen sequenced was PBMCs (not recorded whether the cells were cultured). This sequence joins TRBV13 and TRBJ2-3, with D possibly TRBD1 on 6 matching bases. In nucleotides, the CDR3 is TGTGCCAGCAGCTACGGACAGCTTCACGCCACAGATACGCAGTATTTT. Its protein product is CASSYGQLHATDTQYF.